A selection of T cell receptor beta chains follows, all from one sample in a study of T cells in localized non-small cell lung cancer. The protocol was immunoSEQ multiplex PCR, while the TCRdb copy is restricted to in-frame clones and leaves out a portion. The sample holds 23,000 or so clones, 70% to 90% seen once. The source was peripheral blood mononuclear cells, collected before any cancer treatment. Source of these receptors: a woman between 40 and 69 years old with stage III lung adenocarcinoma. The CDR3 runs from the conserved cysteine through the conserved F or W. D genes are given only for firm matches. Only some rows state a clone size, as once, few, many or a class for expanded clones.

V	size	J	D	DNA	CDR3
TRBV4-2	-	TRBJ2-2	-	TGTGCCAGCAGCCAAGATCGGGCAGGGTTAACCGGGGAGCTGTTTTTT	CASSQDRAGLTGELFF
TRBV7-3	-	TRBJ2-1	TRBD1	TGTGCCAGCAGCCTGGGGACAGGTATTTTCAATGAGCAGTTCTTC	CASSLGTGIFNEQFF
TRBV7-9	-	TRBJ1-5	-	TGTGCCAGCAGCTTAGGGGGATATAGCAATCAGCCCCAGCATTTT	CASSLGGYSNQPQHF
TRBV9	-	TRBJ2-2	-	TGTGCCAGCAGCCCAAGCCCGGACCCTACCGCGGAGCTGTTTTTT	CASSPSPDPTAELFF
TRBV18	-	TRBJ1-1	TRBD1	TGTGCCAGCTCACCGGGTTTAGGGGACAGCCCTCTTGAAGCTTTCTTT	CASSPGLGDSPLEAFF
TRBV10-3	-	TRBJ2-1	-	TGTGCCATCAACTCTCTAGGAAATGAGCAGTTCTTC	CAINSLGNEQFF
TRBV6-1	-	TRBJ2-5	TRBD1	TGTGCCAGCAGTGCCGGACAGGGGGCCGTATTTCAAGAGACCCAGTACTTC	CASSAGQGAVFQETQYF
TRBV7-3	-	TRBJ2-7	-	TGTGCCAGCAGCCAAGGGGCGCCTCCAGACGAGCAGTACTTC	CASSQGAPPDEQYF
TRBV7-9	few	TRBJ2-1	-	TGTGCCAGCAGCTTCTACAATGAGCAGTTCTTC	CASSFYNEQFF
TRBV28	-	TRBJ2-1	-	TGTGCCAGCAGTTGGGTAGGAAGTCTCGGCCCGGGCAATGAGCAGTTCTTC	CASSWVGSLGPGNEQFF
TRBV5-1	-	TRBJ2-3	-	TGCGCCAGCAGCTTCACGACTGGCACAGATACGCAGTATTTT	CASSFTTGTDTQYF
TRBV9	once	TRBJ2-1	-	TGTGCCAGCAGCACAGCGAGGGGGTCCTACAATGAGCAGTTCTTC	CASSTARGSYNEQFF
TRBV5-1	-	TRBJ1-1	-	TGCGCCAGCAGCTTGGAAGGGCCAGGGAACACTGAAGCTTTCTTT	CASSLEGPGNTEAFF
TRBV19	-	TRBJ1-1	-	TGTGCCAGTAGTGCTCAGGGAGGTCCCACTGAAGCTTTCTTT	CASSAQGGPTEAFF
TRBV6-4	few	TRBJ2-2	-	TGTGCCAGCAGTGAAGCGAACACCGGGGAGCTGTTTTTT	CASSEANTGELFF
TRBV7-6	-	TRBJ2-2	-	TGTGCCAGCAGCCCCGGGTCCATAATCACCGGGGAGCTGTTTTTT	CASSPGSIITGELFF
TRBV28	-	TRBJ1-4	-	TGTGCCAGCAGTCCGGGAGGGGTTAATGAAAAACTGTTTTTT	CASSPGGVNEKLFF
TRBV4-3	once	TRBJ1-1	-	TGCGCCAGCAGCCACCTCGAGTCGGCCCAACCTGAAGCTTTCTTT	CASSHLESAQPEAFF
TRBV9	-	TRBJ2-5	-	TGTGCCAGCAGCCTAGGACTCAACCAAGAGACCCAGTACTTC	CASSLGLNQETQYF
TRBV9	few	TRBJ2-1	-	TGTGCCAGCAGCCCCCAGGAGGGGTCCTACAATGAGCAGTTCTTC	CASSPQEGSYNEQFF
TRBV6-5	-	TRBJ1-3	TRBD1	TGTGCCAGTCAGGGGGATTATGGAAACACCATATATTTT	CASQGDYGNTIYF
TRBV11-1	-	TRBJ2-3	-	TGTGCCAGCAGCCGAGGCCCCACAGATACGCAGTATTTT	CASSRGPTDTQYF
TRBV7-9	-	TRBJ2-7	TRBD1	TGTGCCAGCAGCCCGACAGGGCCGTACGAGCAGTACTTC	CASSPTGPYEQYF
TRBV4-3	once	TRBJ1-2	TRBD1	TGCGCCAGCAGCTGGGACAGGGGGCGACTTGGCTACACCTTC	CASSWDRGRLGYTF
TRBV5-1	few	TRBJ2-3	TRBD2	TGCGCCAGCAGCTTGGGAGGGACTAGCGGGACCGATACGCAGTATTTT	CASSLGGTSGTDTQYF
TRBV14	-	TRBJ2-1	TRBD2	TGTGCCAGCAGCCAGAGAACGACTAGCGGGATATCCCCGACCTACAATGAGCAGTTCTTC	CASSQRTTSGISPTYNEQFF
TRBV12-5	-	TRBJ1-1	-	TGTGCTAGTGGTTTGGTCCTAGGGAGGAACACTGAAGCTTTCTTT	CASGLVLGRNTEAFF
TRBV6-6	-	TRBJ1-4	-	TGTGCCGCGATGCGGCCTAATGAAAAACTGTTTTTT	CAAMRPNEKLFF
TRBV7-2	-	TRBJ1-2	TRBD1	TGTGCCAGCAGCTTAGATGGGACAGGGCTCGGGGATGGCTACACCTTC	CASSLDGTGLGDGYTF
TRBV29-1	few	TRBJ2-7	-	TGCAGCGTTGCCCCCCCAGGCCGGGGATCCTACGAGCAGTACTTC	CSVAPPGRGSYEQYF
TRBV21-1	-	TRBJ2-3	-	TGTGCCAGCAGCACACGGACAGGCAAGAGCACAGATACGCAGTATTTT	CASSTRTGKSTDTQYF
TRBV11-2	few	TRBJ2-4	TRBD1	TGTGCCAGCAGCCAGGATACAGGGGTGAACATTCAGTACTTC	CASSQDTGVNIQYF
TRBV7-9	-	TRBJ2-6	-	TGTGCCAGCAGCCCCATGGGGGGTACTGGGGCCAACGTCCTGACTTTC	CASSPMGGTGANVLTF
TRBV5-6	once	TRBJ1-2	-	TGTGCCAGCAGCTTAGGTAACGGTCCTAACTATGGCTACACCTTC	CASSLGNGPNYGYTF
TRBV6-1	-	TRBJ1-2	-	TGTGCCAGCAGTGCGGGGGGGCCCTATGGCTACACCTTC	CASSAGGPYGYTF